This TCR beta chain is from a study of identical twins. This clonotype was observed a handful of times. Its cognate antigen is unknown. Broader study findings: Abundant beta clonotypes from cord blood bore fewer insertions; memory repertoires lacked this pattern. Low generation probability was overrepresented in out-of-frame alpha sequences shared by twins. Cross-sectional statistics underpinned the conclusions; the same donors were not followed.

The V gene's germline CDR1 is SGHAT and CDR2 FQNNGV. Deletions cut 0 bases from V and 3 bases from J, with 6 bases between. The CDR3 length is 14 residues. cDNA molecules carried unique molecular identifiers, and template switching added a universal primer site. TCRdb redid the calling of the 5' RACE reads with MiXCR, one entry per CDR3 protein. The repertoire holds fewer than 350,000 distinct CDR3 sequences, with about 8.3% as singletons. The data were also submitted as part of a second study, on yellow fever vaccine responses in identical twins.

This chain uses TRBV11-2 with TRBJ2-1; D is unclear. Sequencing input: memory (CD45RO+) T cells sorted from blood. This TCR was sampled from a woman aged 18-35 years in good health. The CDR3: CASSLERRYNEQFF. The CDR3, as DNA: TGTGCCAGCAGCTTAGAAAGGCGCTACAATGAGCAGTTCTTC.